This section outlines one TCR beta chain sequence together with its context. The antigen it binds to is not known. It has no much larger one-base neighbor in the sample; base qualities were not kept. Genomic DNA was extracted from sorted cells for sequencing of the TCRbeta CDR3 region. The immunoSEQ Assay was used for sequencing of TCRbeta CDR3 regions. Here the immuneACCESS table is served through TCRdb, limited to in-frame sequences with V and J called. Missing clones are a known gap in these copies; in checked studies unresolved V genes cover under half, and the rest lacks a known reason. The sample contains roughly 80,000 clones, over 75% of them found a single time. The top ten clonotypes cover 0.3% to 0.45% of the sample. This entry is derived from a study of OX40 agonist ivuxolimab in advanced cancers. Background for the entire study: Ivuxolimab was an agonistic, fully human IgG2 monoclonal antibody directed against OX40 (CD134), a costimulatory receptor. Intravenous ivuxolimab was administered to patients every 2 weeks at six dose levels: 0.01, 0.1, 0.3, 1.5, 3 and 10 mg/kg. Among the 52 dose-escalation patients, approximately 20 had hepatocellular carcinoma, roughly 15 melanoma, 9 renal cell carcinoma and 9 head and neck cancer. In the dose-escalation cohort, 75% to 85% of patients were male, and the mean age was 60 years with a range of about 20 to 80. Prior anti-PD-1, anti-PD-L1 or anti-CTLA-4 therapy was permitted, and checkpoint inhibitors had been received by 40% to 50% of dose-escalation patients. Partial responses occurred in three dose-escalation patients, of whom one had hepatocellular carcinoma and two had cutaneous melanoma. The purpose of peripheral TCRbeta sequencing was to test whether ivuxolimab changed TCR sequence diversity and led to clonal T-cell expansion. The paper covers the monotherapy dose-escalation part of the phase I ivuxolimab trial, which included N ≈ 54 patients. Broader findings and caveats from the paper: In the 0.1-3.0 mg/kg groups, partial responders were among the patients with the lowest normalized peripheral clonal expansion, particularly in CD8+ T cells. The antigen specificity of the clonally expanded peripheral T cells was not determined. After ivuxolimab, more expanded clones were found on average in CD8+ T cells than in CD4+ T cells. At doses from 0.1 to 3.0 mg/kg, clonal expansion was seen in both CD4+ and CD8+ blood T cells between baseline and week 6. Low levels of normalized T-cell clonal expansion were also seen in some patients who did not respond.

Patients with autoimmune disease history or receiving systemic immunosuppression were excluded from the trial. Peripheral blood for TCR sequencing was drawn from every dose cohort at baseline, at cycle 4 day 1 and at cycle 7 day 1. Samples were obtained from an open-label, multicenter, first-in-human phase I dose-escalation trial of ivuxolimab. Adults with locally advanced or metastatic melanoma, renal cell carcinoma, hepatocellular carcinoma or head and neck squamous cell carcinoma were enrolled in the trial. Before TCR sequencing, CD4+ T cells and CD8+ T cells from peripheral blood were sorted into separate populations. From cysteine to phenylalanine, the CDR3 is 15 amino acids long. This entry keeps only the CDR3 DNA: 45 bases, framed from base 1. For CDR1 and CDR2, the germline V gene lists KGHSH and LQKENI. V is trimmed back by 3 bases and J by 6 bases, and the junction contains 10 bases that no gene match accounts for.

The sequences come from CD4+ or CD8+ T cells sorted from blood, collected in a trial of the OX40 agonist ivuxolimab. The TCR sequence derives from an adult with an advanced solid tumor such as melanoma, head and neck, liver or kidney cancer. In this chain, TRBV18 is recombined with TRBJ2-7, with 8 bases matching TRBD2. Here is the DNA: TGTGCCAGCTCACCCCCCGGAATAACTAGCGGCGAGCAGTACTTC. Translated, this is CASSPPGITSGEQYF.